These 17 T cell receptor beta chains came from one sample sequenced in a study of T cells after somatic rescue of genetic block (dated by TCRdb to the early 2020s). Library preparation used the immunoSEQ multiplex PCR assay. What TCRdb holds here is the immuneACCESS table cut down to in-frame rearrangements. Part of the clones is not present; checked against another copy, under half of the missing clones reflect an unresolved V gene, and the others are unexplained. The sample table shows 68,000 or so clones, and 80% to 95% are seen once. The ten most abundant clones make up 2.9% of the sample. Sequences were obtained from peripheral blood mononuclear cells (PBMCs). The receptors come from a man aged 35 to 55.

The rearrangement links TRBV27 to TRBJ2-6; 9 bases fit TRBD1. The CDR3 contains 17 residues. CDR1 and CDR2 from the germline V gene are MNHEY and SMNVEV (reference sequence). The junction had 8 bases not matched to a gene; V was cut back by 8 bases and J by 0 bases. CDR3 bases: TGTGCCAGCGGAAAACAGGGGGCAGGCTCTGGGGCCAACGTCCTGACTTTC. Protein: CASGKQGAGSGANVLTF.

This chain connects TRBV6-5 to TRBJ2-2; D is possibly TRBD1 (6 bases). The CDR3 consists of 15 residues. Deletions cut 6 bases from V and 0 bases from J, with 11 bases between. CDR1 is MNHEY and CDR2 is SVGAGI in the germline V gene. As DNA, the CDR3 is TGTGCCAGCAGAGAGGACAGAGCGAACACCGGGGAGCTGTTTTTT. Its protein is CASREDRANTGELFF.

This chain connects TRBV30 to TRBJ2-7; no clear D gene. The CDR3 contains 13 residues. Trimming left V 1 base short and J 2 bases short, with 9 bases between. Germline V gives CDR1 GTSNPN, CDR2 SVGIG (reference sequence). Here the CDR3 reads CAWSGAVAYEQYF. CDR3 coding DNA: TGTGCCTGGAGTGGGGCCGTGGCCTACGAGCAGTACTTC.

The chain links TRBV7-9 to TRBJ2-6, with TRBD2 as a possible D gene (6 bases). The CDR3 length is 16 residues. The germline gives CDR1 SEHNR, CDR2 FQNEAQ (reference sequence). V shed 5 bases and J shed 2 bases, with 13 bases lying between them. DNA of the CDR3: TGTGCCAGCAGCCCCCGGCGGGGCCCTGGGGCCAACGTCCTGACTTTC. Protein: CASSPRRGPGANVLTF.

The chain joins TRBV2 to TRBJ2-1; D might be TRBD1 or TRBD2, each matching 5 bases. V lost 11 bases and J lost 0, with 14 bases in between. Germline V gene lookup returns CDR1 SNHLY and CDR2 FYNNEI. The CDR3 loop spans 14 amino acids. The CDR3 sequence is CASNWDLSYNEQFF. The CDR3 nucleotides read TGTGCCTCAAATTGGGACCTCTCCTACAATGAGCAGTTCTTC.

This clone was recorded only once. The chain employs TRBV4-1 and TRBJ2-2; TRBD1 might be the D (6 bases). This CDR3 has 16 amino acids. Germline CDR1 and CDR2: MGHRA and YSYEKL. Trimming cost V 4 bases and J 0 bases, with 12 bases left between them. In DNA, the CDR3 is TGCGCCAGCAGCCCCCGGGACATCGCGAACACCGGGGAGCTGTTTTTT. Amino acid sequence: CASSPRDIANTGELFF.

This chain uses TRBV20-1 with TRBJ1-2; D remains ambiguous. Germline loops: CDR1 DFQATT, CDR2 SNEGSKA (reference sequence). Trimming pared 6 bases from V and 3 bases from J, leaving 8 bases between. This CDR3 region has 11 residues. CDR3 residues: CSAGSDYGYTF. The CDR3 DNA follows: TGCAGTGCCGGGAGCGACTATGGCTACACCTTC.

The chain combines TRBV9 with TRBJ1-6; D possibly corresponds to TRBD1 (5 bases). Trimming cost V 4 bases and J 7 bases, with 6 bases left between them. The length of the CDR3 is 12 residues. The germline CDR1 and CDR2 sequences are SGDLS and YYNGEE. The CDR3 coding sequence is TGTGCCAGCAGCAGGGACAATTCACCCCTCCACTTT. Its translation: CASSRDNSPLHF.

CDR3 bases: TGTGCCAGCAGCAAAGTGAAGGGGCTCTCCTACGAGCAGTACTTC. As protein: CASSKVKGLSYEQYF. The chain combines TRBV21-1 with TRBJ2-7; the listed D gene, TRBD1, was not tested against the DNA. TRBV21-1 corresponds to a pseudogene. CDR3 length: 15 amino acids.

The rearrangement joins TRBV7-9 to TRBJ1-5; no clear D gene. Germline values: CDR1 SEHNR, CDR2 FQNEAQ (reference sequence). Between the trimmed V and J ends, which lost 6 bases and 3 bases, there was a span of 12 bases. This CDR3 region has 14 residues. The CDR3 is CASSRVGSNQPQHF. The CDR3 nucleotides are TGTGCCAGCAGTCGCGTCGGGTCCAATCAGCCCCAGCATTTT. Variable domain in full (rest from reference TRBV7-9 and TRBJ1-5): DTGVSQNPRHKITKRGQNVTFRCDPISEHNRLYWYRQTLGQGPEFLTYFQNEAQLEKSRLLSDRFSAERPKGSFSTLEIQRTEQGDSAMYLCASSRVGSNQPQHFGDGTRLSIL.

This rearrangement joins TRBV4-1 to TRBJ2-7, with D tentatively TRBD2 (6 bases). The V and J ends lost 4 bases and 2 bases respectively, with 18 bases between them. CDR1 MGHRA and CDR2 YSYEKL come from the germline V gene. This CDR3 region has 16 residues. Written as DNA, the CDR3 is TGCGCCAGCAGCCGGGACTCCGGGACTTCCACCTACGAGCAGTACTTC. Translation: CASSRDSGTSTYEQYF.

The chain couples TRBV6-5 to TRBJ2-3, with D perhaps given as TRBD1 or TRBD2 (6 bases each). V was shortened by 5 bases and J by 5 bases, with 14 bases between the two germline ends. This CDR3 has 14 residues. Germline assignment: CDR1 MNHEY and CDR2 SVGAGI. CDR3 sequence (DNA): TGTGCCAGCAGTCGCACCCGGGGGCAAGATACGCAGTATTTT. Translated: CASSRTRGQDTQYF.

V gene TRBV11-2 combines with J gene TRBJ1-1, with a possible D match to TRBD1 (6 bases). Germline CDR1 reads SGHAT; CDR2 reads FQNNGV. This CDR3 has 15 residues. The V gene lost 0 bases and the J gene lost 9 bases, with 17 bases spanning the gap. The CDR3 here is CASSLDTNIGTKAFF. The CDR3 DNA sequence: TGTGCCAGCAGCTTAGATACCAATATTGGGACAAAAGCTTTCTTT.

The V and J genes are TRBV28 and TRBJ2-7; 9 bases match TRBD2. The CDR3 spans 16 residues. Looked up from germline, CDR1 is MDHEN and CDR2 is SYDVKM. J gave up 4 bases and V 4 bases, and 11 bases lay outside the gene matches. CDR3 protein: CASSSGLAGSLYEQYF. In nucleotides, the CDR3 is TGTGCCAGCAGTTCGGGACTAGCAGGGTCCTTGTACGAGCAGTACTTC.

J is TRBJ1-2 and V is TRBV7-9, with D maybe TRBD1 (6 bases). Per germline, CDR1 SEHNR and CDR2 FQNEAQ (reference sequence). This CDR3 is built from 16 residues. V was shortened by 4 bases and J by 0 bases, with 15 bases between the two germline ends. CDR3 region: CASSYDVGATNYGYTF. CDR3 sequence (DNA): TGTGCCAGCAGCTACGACGTGGGGGCCACTAACTATGGCTACACCTTC.

V usage is TRBV5-6 and J usage is TRBJ2-7; TRBD2 matches at 10 bases. The CDR3 is 16 residues long. Germline V CDR1 and CDR2: SGHDT, YYEEEE. V was clipped by 0 bases and J by 5 bases; unmatched bases: 8. This CDR3 is CASSLGLAGVSNEQYF. The CDR3 DNA follows: TGTGCCAGCAGCTTGGGGCTAGCGGGAGTATCCAACGAGCAGTACTTC.

The rearrangement uses TRBV15 and TRBJ1-1; TRBD1 matches at 8 bases. The V and J ends lost 5 bases and 3 bases, in that order; junction bases with no gene match: 14. In germline, CDR1 is LNHNV, CDR2 YYDKDF (reference sequence). The CDR3 spans 17 residues. CDR3 bases: TGTGCCACCAGCGAGAGGACAGGGTCCTATCTGGACACTGAAGCTTTCTTT. This encodes CATSERTGSYLDTEAFF.